Below, 13 T cell receptor beta chains from the same sample are listed, as sequenced in a study of T cells in Graves' hyperthyroidism and ophthalmopathy. Amplified TCR beta CDR3 regions came from RNA transcripts. The HTBI primer set was used in a first-round RT-PCR of the TCR CDR3. In TCRdb, the multiplex PCR reads were re-called with MiXCR into one record per CDR3 protein. The sample contains about 290,000 distinct CDR3 sequences, about 16% of which appear only once. Sample: blood. The receptors here all came from a woman aged 45-60 years with Graves' hyperthyroidism that later progressed to Graves' ophthalmopathy.

This clonotype was found many times. This chain joins TRBV11-1 and TRBJ1-1; D gene uncertain. CDR1 and CDR2 from the germline V gene are SGHAT and FQDESV (reference sequence). CDR3 size: 14 residues. V lost 5 bases and J lost 3, with 13 bases in between. CDR3 nucleotides: TGTGCCAGCAGCCTTACCCATAAGGACACTGAAGCTTTCTTT. This sequence encodes CASSLTHKDTEAFF.

This clonotype has ten or more counts. The chain combines TRBV19 with TRBJ1-1; tentatively, D is TRBD1 (5 bases). The CDR3 spans 14 residues. V lost 6 bases and J 1 base, leaving 12 bases between the germline ends. In germline, CDR1 is LNHDA, CDR2 SQIVND (reference sequence). CDR3 protein: CASRPRTQNTEAFF. The CDR3 region has the DNA TGTGCCAGTAGGCCCAGGACACAGAACACTGAAGCTTTCTTT.

This chain joins TRBV7-8 and TRBJ2-7, with D maybe TRBD1 (5 bases). Trimming cost V 2 bases and J 3 bases, with 14 bases left between them. The CDR3 is 15 residues long. Germline-derived CDR1 and CDR2 are SGHVS and FQNEAQ. The CDR3 bases are TGTGCCAGCAGCTTAAGCCTGCAGGGCAACTACGAGCAGTACTTC. Translation: CASSLSLQGNYEQYF.

This clonotype came up many times. V gene TRBV2 combines with J gene TRBJ2-2; 7 bases are shared with TRBD1. The CDR3 totals 15 residues. Losses at the gene ends were 5 bases for V and 3 bases for J; bases not matched to a gene: 6. From germline, CDR1 is SNHLY and CDR2 FYNNEI. The CDR3 DNA reads TGTGCCAGCAGTTCGACAGGGCGGGACACCGGGGAGCTGTTTTTT. Translated, it gives CASSSTGRDTGELFF. Together with reference TRBV2 and TRBJ2-2, the CDR3 gives the full variable domain: EPEVTQTPSHQVTQMGQEVILRCVPISNHLYFYWYRQILGQKVEFLVSFYNNEISEKSEIFDDQFSVERPDGSNFTLKIRSTKLEDSAMYFCASSSTGRDTGELFFGEGSRLTVL.

This clonotype was seen many times. The V call is TRBV3-1, the J call TRBJ2-7; 8 nucleotides line up with TRBD2. The V segment lost 5 bases and the J segment 5 bases; nucleotides outside the gene matches: 5. Germline lookup yields CDR1 LGHDT and CDR2 YNNKEL (reference sequence). The CDR3 runs 13 residues. The CDR3 DNA is TGTGCCAGCAGCTTCGGACTAGCAAACGAGCAGTACTTC. It yields the protein CASSFGLANEQYF.

The chain carries TRBV7-9 and TRBJ1-2; D not resolved. The CDR3 runs to 14 residues. Germline CDR1 SEHNR, CDR2 FQNEAQ (reference sequence). Trimming shortened V by 0 bases and J by 5 bases, and 10 bases separated the two germline ends. CDR3 nucleotide sequence: TGTGCCAGCAGCTTAGCGGGCAGTCCTTATGGCTACACCTTC. Amino acids: CASSLAGSPYGYTF.

This clonotype was counted at least ten times. This chain joins TRBV28 and TRBJ2-1, with 11 bases matching TRBD2. This CDR3 has 14 residues. Losses at the gene ends were 3 bases for V and 6 bases for J; bases not matched to a gene: 1. Germline loops: CDR1 MDHEN, CDR2 SYDVKM. CDR3 amino acids: CASSLTSGANEQFF. DNA for the CDR3: TGTGCCAGCAGTTTGACTAGCGGGGCCAATGAGCAGTTCTTC.

The rearrangement joins TRBV7-9 to TRBJ2-7, with TRBD2 matching over 14 bases. The germline V gene has CDR1 SEHNR and CDR2 FQNEAQ (reference sequence). The junction had 7 bases not matched to a gene; V was cut back by 3 bases and J by 6 bases. This CDR3 is built from 16 residues. The CDR3, as DNA: TGTGCCAGCAGCTTCGGGACTAGCGGGAGCATTGCCGAGCAGTACTTC. Protein sequence: CASSFGTSGSIAEQYF.

This clonotype was counted ten times or more. The chain carries TRBV12-3 or TRBV12-4 and TRBJ1-1; D might be TRBD1 (5 bases). V lost 2 bases to trimming and J lost 11 bases, with 21 bases between them. The CDR3 has 15 amino acids. The DNA of the CDR3 is TGTGCCAGCAGTTTAACTGGCCCGCGGGGCAGGGAGGCTTTCTTT. As protein: CASSLTGPRGREAFF.

At least ten counts were recorded for this clonotype. The CDR3, as DNA: TGCAGCGTTGGAAGGGACAGGGGATCAGATACGCAGTATTTT. This encodes CSVGRDRGSDTQYF. V is TRBV29-1 and J is TRBJ2-3; 10 nucleotides match TRBD1. V was clipped by 4 bases and J by 4 bases; unmatched bases: 5. This CDR3 region has 14 residues. Germline CDR1 is SQVTM and CDR2 is ANQGSEA.

This clonotype was picked up a small number of times. This could be a read error, since a much larger clone is one nucleotide away. The CDR3, as DNA: TGTGCCAGCGGTTCCCGACTAGCGGGATCTCGAGAGACCCAGTACTTC. It yields the protein CASGSRLAGSRETQYF. The rearrangement joins TRBV28 to TRBJ2-5; TRBD2 agrees at 11 bases. CDR3 size: 16 residues. Trimming removed 8 bases from V and 4 bases from J; junction bases left unmatched: 12. Germline lookup yields CDR1 MDHEN and CDR2 SYDVKM.

This clonotype was counted many times. The V gene is TRBV3-1, the J gene TRBJ1-2, with 11 nucleotides matching TRBD1. The CDR3 covers 15 residues. The germline V gene encodes CDR1 LGHDT and CDR2 YNNKEL (reference sequence). The J segment lost 3 bases and the V segment lost 4 bases, leaving 4 bases of the junction unmatched. The CDR3 nucleotides are TGTGCCAGCAGCCTGGGACAGGGGGGCCACTATGGCTACACCTTC. This sequence encodes CASSLGQGGHYGYTF.

The V gene is TRBV4-2, the J gene TRBJ1-1; D unclear. The CDR3 consists of 12 residues. V was clipped by 5 bases and J by 11 bases, with 15 bases between them. The germline CDR1 and CDR2 sequences are LGHNA and YNFKEQ. The CDR3 here is CASSSPGTRAFF. The CDR3 DNA is TGTGCCAGCAGCTCGCCGGGCACCCGGGCTTTCTTT.